This record covers a single T cell receptor beta chain. Its antigen is currently unknown. The entry originates in a study of cytomegalovirus exposure and HLA in healthy donors. Study-level background: About 85 million unique TCRs from HLA-typed donors were held in an early release of data. Points from the study as a whole: It was reported that the classifier diagnosed cytomegalovirus status with high specificity and sensitivity in both the original and validation cohorts. Earlier analysis looked at TCR beta V segments, and most were productive about 87% or about 30% of the time.

Both 60 Vbeta primers and 13 Jbeta primers went into the PCR. Profiled with immunoSEQ multiplex PCR; TCRdb holds only in-frame clones, not every one. The listing contains about 54,000 clones. Sequencing was performed on PBMCs. The TCR originated in a woman between 40 and 50 years old in good health and CMV-seronegative.

In nucleotides, the CDR3 is TGTGCCAGCAGCTTGAGCAAAGACCAAGAGACCCAGTACTTC. Residues: CASSLSKDQETQYF. The V gene is TRBV11-1, the J gene TRBJ2-5; D not certain. Trimming shortened V by 3 bases and J by 0 bases, and 8 bases separated the two germline ends. Germline values: CDR1 SGHAT, CDR2 FQDESV (reference sequence). The CDR3 loop spans 14 amino acids.